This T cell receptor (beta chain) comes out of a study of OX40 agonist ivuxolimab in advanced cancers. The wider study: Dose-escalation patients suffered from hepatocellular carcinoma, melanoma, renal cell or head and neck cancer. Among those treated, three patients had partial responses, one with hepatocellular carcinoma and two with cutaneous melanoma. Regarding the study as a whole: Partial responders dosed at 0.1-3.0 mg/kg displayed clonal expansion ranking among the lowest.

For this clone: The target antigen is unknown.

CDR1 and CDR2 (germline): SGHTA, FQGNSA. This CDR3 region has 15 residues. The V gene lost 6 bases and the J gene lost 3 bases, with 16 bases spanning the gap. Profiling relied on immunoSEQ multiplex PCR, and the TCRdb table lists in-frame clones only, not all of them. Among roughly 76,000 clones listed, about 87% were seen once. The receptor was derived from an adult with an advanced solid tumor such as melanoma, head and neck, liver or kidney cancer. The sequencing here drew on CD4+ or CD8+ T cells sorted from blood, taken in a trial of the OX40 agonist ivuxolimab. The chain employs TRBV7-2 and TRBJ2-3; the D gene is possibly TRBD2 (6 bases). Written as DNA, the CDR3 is TGTGCCAGCAGGGGACGGGGGTTGCGAACAGATACGCAGTATTTT. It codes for CASRGRGLRTDTQYF.